Reported below is one TCR beta chain. Its antigen remains unknown. These data belong to a study of graft-versus-host responses after intestinal transplantation. Study in general: Recipients across the board were started on anti-thymocyte globulin induction, then kept on tacrolimus and steroids for around three years. Study-level points and caveats: Early post-transplant HvG declines were associated with peak circulating GvH clone levels. In recipient marrow, GvH clones were found, and some appeared first in ileum or blood.

The repertoire was sequenced with immunoSEQ multiplex PCR; TCRdb's copy has only in-frame clones and lacks some. The sample comprises 75,000 to 100,000 clones, about 82% of which are singletons, and under 1.5% rests with the top ten. The source material was PBMCs, sampled 255 days after intestinal transplant. This sequence was found in a human patient who received an intestinal transplant, so some T cells may come from the graft donor.

CDR3 in amino acids: CASAWTEASYEQYF. The DNA for the CDR3 is TGTGCCAGCGCTTGGACGGAGGCTTCCTACGAGCAGTACTTC. The V call is TRBV28, the J call TRBJ2-7; perhaps TRBD2 as D (5 bases). Trimming removed 8 bases from V and 1 base from J, with 15 bases in between. This CDR3 region has 14 residues. In germline, CDR1 is MDHEN, CDR2 SYDVKM.